This TCR beta chain came from a study of beta chain features in type 1 diabetes. Study-wide points: The cDNA sequencing approach could over-represent high-TCR-expressing cells. Patients with Type 1 diabetes showed moderately but significantly shorter TCRB CDR3s in all four CD4+ subsets.

The germline gives CDR1 LGHNA, CDR2 YNFKEQ. Trimming pared 5 bases from V and 4 bases from J, leaving 16 bases between. This CDR3 is built from 15 residues. On this clone itself: Its target is unknown.

The isolated RNA, all of it, was reverse transcribed, so expressed TCRB transcripts were what got sequenced. The read count averaged about 3.57 million across naive, central memory and regulatory T cell samples. Produced via immunoSEQ multiplex PCR; TCRdb's table is partial and in-frame only. The repertoire consists of some 44,000 clones, with about 66% occurring once and the leading ten covering roughly 2.1%. The chain couples TRBV4-2 to TRBJ2-3; a weak D match, TRBD2 (5 bases). Material for sequencing was Tregs from blood. This clonotype originated in a woman in her late teens or twenties with type 1 diabetes. The CDR3, as DNA: TGTGCCAGCAGCGACTACACGGAGAGGGCAGATACGCAGTATTTT. This sequence encodes CASSDYTERADTQYF.